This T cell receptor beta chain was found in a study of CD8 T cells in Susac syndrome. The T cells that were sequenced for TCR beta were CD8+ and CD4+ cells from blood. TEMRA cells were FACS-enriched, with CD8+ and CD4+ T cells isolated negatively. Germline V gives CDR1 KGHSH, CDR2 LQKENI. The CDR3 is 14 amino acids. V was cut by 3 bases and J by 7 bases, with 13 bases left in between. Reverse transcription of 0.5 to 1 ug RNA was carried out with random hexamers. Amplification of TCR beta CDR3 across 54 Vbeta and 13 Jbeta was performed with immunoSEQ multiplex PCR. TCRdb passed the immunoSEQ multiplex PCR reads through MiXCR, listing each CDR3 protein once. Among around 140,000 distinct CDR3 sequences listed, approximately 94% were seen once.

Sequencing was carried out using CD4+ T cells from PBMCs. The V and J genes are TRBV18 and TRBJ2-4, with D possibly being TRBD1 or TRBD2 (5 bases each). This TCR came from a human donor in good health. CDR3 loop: CASSPRPEGNIQYF. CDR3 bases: TGTGCCAGCTCACCTCGGCCCGAGGGGAACATTCAGTACTTC.